The rows below give T cell receptor beta chains drawn from one sample of a study of blood T cell repertoires in COVID-19. Generated by immunoSEQ multiplex PCR, the TCRdb table keeps only in-frame clones and is missing some. The data hold 35,000 to 40,000 clones, with around 80% observed a single time. Specimen: peripheral blood. These receptors were obtained from an older man with acute or convalescent COVID-19. Both conserved end residues are part of each CDR3.

J | V | CDR3
TRBJ2-5 | TRBV5-8 | CASLTGATNQETQYF
TRBJ2-6 | TRBV5-1 | CASSWNRDNSGANVLTF
TRBJ2-2 | TRBV19 | CASSMGGLAVTGELFF
TRBJ1-2 | TRBV4-3 | CASSQGPGLGAYGYTF
TRBJ2-3 | TRBV2 | CASSERAGPSTDTQYF
TRBJ2-5 | TRBV2 | CASSDSRTGYF
TRBJ2-1 | TRBV7-2 | CASSLDGRSYNEQFF
TRBJ2-7 | TRBV27 | CASSFLGASYEQYF
TRBJ2-5 | TRBV9 | CASSLDRMYGETQYF
TRBJ1-1 | TRBV7-9 | CASSLAGRANTEAFF
TRBJ1-2 | TRBV18 | CASSKESGQTGGYTF
TRBJ1-6 | TRBV28 | CAVNGTPNSPLHF
TRBJ1-4 | TRBV9 | CASSDHPGQGAEKLFF
TRBJ1-2 | TRBV19 | CASSTPYRGVNYGYTF
TRBJ2-7 | TRBV30 | CAFGQLHEQYF
TRBJ2-7 | TRBV7-2 | CASSLALGEQYF
TRBJ1-5 | TRBV12-5 | CASSVGGNQPQHF
TRBJ1-4 | TRBV7-6 | CASSFGRGHEKLFF
TRBJ1-2 | TRBV2 | CASSDSGVGYTF